These 10 T cell receptor beta chains were sequenced from one sample in a study of shared clonotypes between healthy human individuals. Some clones are missing from TCRdb's copy, which holds only in-frame ones; the method was immunoSEQ multiplex PCR. Of hundreds of thousands of clones listed, around 97% were seen once; the top ten hold approximately 0.057%. Sequences were obtained from naive CD4+ T cells sorted from blood. The subset is: CD45RA+ positively selected. All receptors derive from a woman in her 30s in good health.

The chain is built from TRBV6-6 and TRBJ1-2; no reliable D call. CDR1 MNHNY and CDR2 SVGAGI come from the germline V gene (reference sequence). Trimming left V 0 bases short and J 10 bases short, with 9 bases between. The CDR3 sequence is 12 residues long. The CDR3 DNA reads as TGTGCCAGCAGTTACTCGAGAGGGCTCTACACCTTC. Protein product: CASSYSRGLYTF.

The count of this clone is one. This sequence joins TRBV14 and TRBJ2-7; D might be TRBD1 (5 bases). V shed 5 bases and J shed 0 bases, with 8 bases lying between them. The CDR3 runs 13 residues. Germline loops: CDR1 SGHDN, CDR2 FVKESK. The CDR3 loop is CASSSTASYEQYF. The CDR3 nucleotides read TGTGCCAGCAGCTCGACAGCCTCCTACGAGCAGTACTTC.

The chain couples TRBV6-1 to TRBJ1-3; tentatively, D is TRBD1 (5 bases). This CDR3 is built from 16 residues. Germline V lookup: CDR1 MNHNS, CDR2 SASEGT. V was shortened by 2 bases and J by 4 bases, with 15 bases between the two germline ends. The CDR3 region has the DNA TGTGCCAGCAGTGAACAATACAGGAGGAAAGGAAACACCATATATTTT. Its protein product is CASSEQYRRKGNTIYF.

The V call is TRBV10-3, the J call TRBJ2-2, with 8 positions matching TRBD2. This CDR3 is 13 amino acids long. Germline V gives CDR1 ENHRY, CDR2 SYGVKD. J lost 7 bases, V lost 8 bases, and 6 bases had no gene match. CDR3 residues: CAIGTRESGELFF. The CDR3 DNA is TGTGCCATCGGGACTAGAGAGAGCGGGGAGCTGTTTTTT.

The chain is built from TRBV5-1 and TRBJ2-7, with 9 bases aligning to TRBD2. This CDR3 contains 16 residues. V gave up 0 bases and J gave up 4 bases; unmatched junction bases: 8. Germline lookup yields CDR1 SGHRS and CDR2 YFSETQ. The CDR3 sequence: CASSLDAGGTPYEQYF. The CDR3 region has the DNA TGCGCCAGCAGCTTGGATGCGGGAGGGACTCCTTACGAGCAGTACTTC.

This sequence joins TRBV5-1 and TRBJ2-7, with 7 bases lining up with TRBD2. Germline V CDR1 and CDR2: SGHRS, YFSETQ. The V and J ends lost 3 bases and 2 bases, in that order; junction bases with no gene match: 11. The CDR3 is 16 residues long. Written as DNA, the CDR3 is TGCGCCAGCAGCTCGGCCGAGACTAGCACGGCCTACGAGCAGTACTTC. Translating gives CASSSAETSTAYEQYF.

The chain recombines TRBV19 with TRBJ2-6; no clear D gene. The CDR3 runs to 17 residues. Germline loops: CDR1 LNHDA, CDR2 SQIVND (reference sequence). V was pared by 6 bases and J by 0 bases, with 15 bases between. The CDR3 protein is CASRTGRRGSGANVLTF. CDR3 DNA: TGTGCCAGTAGGACCGGACGTCGTGGCTCTGGGGCCAACGTCCTGACTTTC.

The chain combines TRBV11-2 with TRBJ2-7; perhaps TRBD1 as D (7 bases). Germline values: CDR1 SGHAT, CDR2 FQNNGV. The length of the CDR3 is 17 residues. The V end lost 0 bases, the J end lost 4 bases, and 19 bases lay between the germline ends. This chain's CDR3 is CASSLDRGQGGRYEQYF. CDR3 nucleotides: TGTGCCAGCAGCTTAGATAGGGGGCAGGGGGGAAGGTACGAGCAGTACTTC.

This chain joins TRBV15 and TRBJ1-1; D not certain. CDR3 size: 15 residues. The V end lost 1 base, the J end lost 0 bases, and 9 bases lay between the germline ends. The germline V gene has CDR1 LNHNV and CDR2 YYDKDF (reference sequence). For the CDR3, the DNA is TGTGCCACCAGCAGAGTTAGGGAGTTGAACACTGAAGCTTTCTTT. Encoded protein: CATSRVRELNTEAFF.

This chain joins TRBV7-2 and TRBJ2-1, with TRBD2 matching 13 bases. The germline V gene encodes CDR1 SGHTA and CDR2 FQGNSA. This CDR3 has 15 residues. After removal of 6 bases from V and 7 bases from J, the junction contained 6 bases not matched to a gene. CDR3 DNA sequence: TGTGCCAGCAGGAGGACTAGCGGGAGTCTAAATGAGCAGTTCTTC. It specifies CASRRTSGSLNEQFF.